This TCR beta chain was recovered during a study of CD8+CD57+ T cells in acquired aplastic anemia. On the study more broadly: DNA per sorted CD4+ or CD8+ sample ranged about 0.17 to 30 ug, averaging roughly 3.2 ug. The average read count for CD4+ cells in healthy donors was some 11 million. Study conclusions and caveats: Patients were compared with controls for CD8+ Simpson's diversity, and no significant difference emerged.

This clonotype was picked up many times. What it recognizes is unknown. The CDR3 has 15 amino acids. Trimming took off 5 bases at V and 5 bases at J, with 18 bases between the two ends. Per the germline V gene, CDR1 is SGHTA and CDR2 is FQGTGA. CDR3 and TCR beta VDJ profiling relied on a genomic DNA template. TCRdb ran MiXCR on the reads and lists one entry per CDR3 protein. The sample holds some 210,000 distinct CDR3 sequences, around 60% seen once. This TCR derives from a human donor in good health. Sequencing was done on a sample of sorted CD4+, CD8+, or CD8+CD57+ T cells (not recorded which) from PBMCs. The rearrangement joins TRBV7-3 to TRBJ1-1; D unclear. The CDR3 DNA reads TGTGCCAGCAGCCCACAAATAGGTAGTGGGACTGAAGCTTTCTTT. This translates into CASSPQIGSGTEAFF. Using reference TRBV7-3 and TRBJ1-1 for the parts outside the CDR3, the full variable domain is GAGVSQTPSNKVTEKGKYVELRCDPISGHTALYWYRQSLGQGPEFLIYFQGTGAADDSGLPNDRFFAVRPEGSVSTLKIQRTERGDSAVYLCASSPQIGSGTEAFFGQGTRLTVV.